The TCR beta chain described here comes from a study of blood T cell repertoires in COVID-19. This clone was detected once. Clones were read by immunoSEQ multiplex PCR, and TCRdb kept only the in-frame ones, dropping some. The table shows some 120,000 clones, with 70% to 80% occurring only once. Trimming stripped 5 bases from V and 5 bases from J, with 16 bases between. Germline assignment: CDR1 SGHKS and CDR2 YYEKEE (reference sequence). The CDR3 runs 14 residues. Sequencing was carried out using peripheral blood. The chain links TRBV5-5 to TRBJ2-5; tentatively, D is TRBD1 (6 bases). The TCR sequence derives from a human donor in a cohort sampled during active COVID-19. CDR3 nucleotide sequence: TGTGCCAGCAGATACCGGGACATCGGGGAGACCCAGTACTTC. It yields the protein CASRYRDIGETQYF.